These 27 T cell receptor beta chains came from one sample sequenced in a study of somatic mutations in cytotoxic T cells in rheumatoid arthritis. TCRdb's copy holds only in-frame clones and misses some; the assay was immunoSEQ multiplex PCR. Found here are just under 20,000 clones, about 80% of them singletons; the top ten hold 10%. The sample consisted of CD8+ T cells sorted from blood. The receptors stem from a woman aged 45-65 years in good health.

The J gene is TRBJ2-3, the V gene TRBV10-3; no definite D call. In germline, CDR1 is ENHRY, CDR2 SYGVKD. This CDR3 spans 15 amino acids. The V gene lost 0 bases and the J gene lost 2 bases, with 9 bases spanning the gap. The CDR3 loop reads CAISESKGTTDTQYF. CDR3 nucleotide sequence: TGTGCCATCAGTGAGTCGAAGGGCACCACAGATACGCAGTATTTT.

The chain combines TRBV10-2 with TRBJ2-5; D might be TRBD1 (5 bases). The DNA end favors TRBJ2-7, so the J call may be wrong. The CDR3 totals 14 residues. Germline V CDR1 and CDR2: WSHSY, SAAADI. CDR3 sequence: CASSESWGPYEQYF. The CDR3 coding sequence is TGCGCCAGCAGTGAGTCGTGGGGCCCGTACGAGCAGTACTTC.

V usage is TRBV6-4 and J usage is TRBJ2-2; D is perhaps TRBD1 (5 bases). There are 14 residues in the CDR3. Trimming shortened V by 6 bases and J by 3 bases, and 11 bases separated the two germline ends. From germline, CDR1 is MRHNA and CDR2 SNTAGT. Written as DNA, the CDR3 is TGTGCCAGCAGCCTACAGGTCGACACCGGGGAGCTGTTTTTT. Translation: CASSLQVDTGELFF.

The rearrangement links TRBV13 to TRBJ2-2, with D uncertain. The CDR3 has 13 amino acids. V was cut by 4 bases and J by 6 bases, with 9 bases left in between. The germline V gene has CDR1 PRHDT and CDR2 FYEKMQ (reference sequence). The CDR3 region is CASSSLRAGELFF. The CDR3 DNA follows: TGTGCCAGCAGCTCCCTAAGGGCCGGGGAGCTGTTTTTT.

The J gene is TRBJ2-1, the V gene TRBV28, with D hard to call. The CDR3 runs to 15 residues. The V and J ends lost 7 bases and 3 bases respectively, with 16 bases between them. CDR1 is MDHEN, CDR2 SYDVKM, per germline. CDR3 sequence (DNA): TGTGCCAGCATCTCTGAGAGCCTCCTCTACAATGAGCAGTTCTTC. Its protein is CASISESLLYNEQFF. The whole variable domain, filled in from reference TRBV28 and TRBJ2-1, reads DVKVTQSSRYLVKRTGEKVFLECVQDMDHENMFWYRQDPGLGLRLIYFSYDVKMKEKGDIPEGYSVSREKKERFSLILESASTNQTSMYLCASISESLLYNEQFFGPGTRLTVL.

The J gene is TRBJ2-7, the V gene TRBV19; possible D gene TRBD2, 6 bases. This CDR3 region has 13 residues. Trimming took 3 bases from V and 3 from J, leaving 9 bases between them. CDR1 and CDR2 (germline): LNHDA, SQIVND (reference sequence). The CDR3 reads CASSIGGGYEQYF. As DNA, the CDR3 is TGTGCCAGTAGTATCGGGGGTGGCTACGAGCAGTACTTC.

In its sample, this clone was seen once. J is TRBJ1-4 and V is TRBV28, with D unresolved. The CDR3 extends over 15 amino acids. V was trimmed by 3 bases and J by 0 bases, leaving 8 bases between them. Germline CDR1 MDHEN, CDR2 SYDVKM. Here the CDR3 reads CASSFGPATNEKLFF. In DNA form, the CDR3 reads TGTGCCAGCAGTTTCGGGCCAGCAACTAATGAAAAACTGTTTTTT.

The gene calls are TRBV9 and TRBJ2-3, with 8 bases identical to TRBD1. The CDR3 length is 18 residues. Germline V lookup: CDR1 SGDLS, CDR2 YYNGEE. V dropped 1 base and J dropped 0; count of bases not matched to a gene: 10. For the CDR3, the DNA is TGTGCCAGCAGCGTACCGATTACAGGGGGTTCTAGCACAGATACGCAGTATTTT. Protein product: CASSVPITGGSSTDTQYF. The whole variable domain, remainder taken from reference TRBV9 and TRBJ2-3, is DSGVTQTPKHLITATGQRVTLRCSPRSGDLSVYWYQQSLDQGLQFLIQYYNGEERAKGNILERFSAQQFPDLHSELNLSSLELGDSALYFCASSVPITGGSSTDTQYFGPGTRLTVL.

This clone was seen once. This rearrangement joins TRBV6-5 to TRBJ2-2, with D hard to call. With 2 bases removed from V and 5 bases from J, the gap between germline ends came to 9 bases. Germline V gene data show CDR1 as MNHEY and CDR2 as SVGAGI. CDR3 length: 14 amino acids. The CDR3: CASSYGAETGELFF. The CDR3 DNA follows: TGTGCCAGCAGTTACGGTGCAGAAACCGGGGAGCTGTTTTTT.

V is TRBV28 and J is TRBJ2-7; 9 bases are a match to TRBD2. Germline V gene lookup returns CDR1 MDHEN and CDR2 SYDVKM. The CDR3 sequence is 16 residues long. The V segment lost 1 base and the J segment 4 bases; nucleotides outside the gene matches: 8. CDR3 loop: CASSLSSRGGGYEQYF. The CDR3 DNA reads TGTGCCAGCAGTTTATCTTCGCGGGGGGGCGGGTACGAGCAGTACTTC.

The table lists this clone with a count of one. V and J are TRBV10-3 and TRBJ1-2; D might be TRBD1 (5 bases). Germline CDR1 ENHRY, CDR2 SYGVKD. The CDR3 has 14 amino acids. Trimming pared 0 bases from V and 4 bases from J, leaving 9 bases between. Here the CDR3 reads CAISESQGTYGYTF. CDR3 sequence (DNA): TGTGCCATCAGTGAGTCCCAGGGAACCTATGGCTACACCTTC.

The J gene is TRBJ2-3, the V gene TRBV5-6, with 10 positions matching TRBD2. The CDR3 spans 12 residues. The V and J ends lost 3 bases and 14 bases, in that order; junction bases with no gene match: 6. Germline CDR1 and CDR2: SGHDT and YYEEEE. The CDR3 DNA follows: TGTGCCAGCAGCTGGGGGGGACTAGCGTGGTATTTT. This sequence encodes CASSWGGLAWYF.

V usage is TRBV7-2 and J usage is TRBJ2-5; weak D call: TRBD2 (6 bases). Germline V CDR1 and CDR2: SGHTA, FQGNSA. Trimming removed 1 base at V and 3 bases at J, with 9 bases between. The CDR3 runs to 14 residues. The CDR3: CASSLGWGEETQYF. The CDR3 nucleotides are TGTGCCAGCAGCTTAGGGTGGGGGGAAGAGACCCAGTACTTC.

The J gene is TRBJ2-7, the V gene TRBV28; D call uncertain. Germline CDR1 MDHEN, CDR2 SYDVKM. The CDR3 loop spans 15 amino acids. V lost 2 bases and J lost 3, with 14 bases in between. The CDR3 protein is CASSLPGGQRYEQYF. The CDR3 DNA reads TGTGCCAGCAGTTTACCGGGTGGGCAGCGCTACGAGCAGTACTTC.

The CDR3 here is CASSQDVGQFMNTEAFF. CDR3 DNA sequence: TGCGCCAGCAGCCAAGATGTAGGACAGTTCATGAACACTGAAGCTTTCTTT. The V gene is TRBV4-1, the J gene TRBJ1-1; tentatively, D is TRBD1 (6 bases). The V gene lost 0 bases and the J gene lost 0 bases, with 14 bases spanning the gap. Germline lookup yields CDR1 MGHRA and CDR2 YSYEKL. This CDR3 has 17 residues.

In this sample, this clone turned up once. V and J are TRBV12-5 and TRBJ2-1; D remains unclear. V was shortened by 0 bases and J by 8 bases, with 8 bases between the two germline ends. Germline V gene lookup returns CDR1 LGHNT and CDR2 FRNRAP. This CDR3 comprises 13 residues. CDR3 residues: CASGLVISDEQFF. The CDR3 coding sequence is TGTGCTAGTGGTTTGGTAATAAGCGATGAGCAGTTCTTC.

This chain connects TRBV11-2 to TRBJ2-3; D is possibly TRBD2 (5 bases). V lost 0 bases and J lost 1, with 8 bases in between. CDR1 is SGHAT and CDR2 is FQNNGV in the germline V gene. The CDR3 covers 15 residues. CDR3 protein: CASSLDLAGTDTQYF. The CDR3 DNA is TGTGCCAGCAGCTTAGACCTAGCCGGCACAGATACGCAGTATTTT.

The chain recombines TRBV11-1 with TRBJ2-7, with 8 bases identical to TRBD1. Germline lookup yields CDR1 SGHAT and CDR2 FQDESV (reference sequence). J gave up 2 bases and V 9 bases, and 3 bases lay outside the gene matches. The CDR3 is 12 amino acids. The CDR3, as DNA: TGTGCCAGGGACAGGGAACCCTACGAGCAGTACTTC. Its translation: CARDREPYEQYF.

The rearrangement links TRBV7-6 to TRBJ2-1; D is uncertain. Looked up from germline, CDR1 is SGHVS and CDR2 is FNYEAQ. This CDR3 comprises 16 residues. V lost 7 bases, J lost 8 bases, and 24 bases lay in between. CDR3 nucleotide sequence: TGTGCCAGCACCCCCCAAGTCGCCGTCGATCTCTATGAGCAGTTCTTC. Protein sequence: CASTPQVAVDLYEQFF.

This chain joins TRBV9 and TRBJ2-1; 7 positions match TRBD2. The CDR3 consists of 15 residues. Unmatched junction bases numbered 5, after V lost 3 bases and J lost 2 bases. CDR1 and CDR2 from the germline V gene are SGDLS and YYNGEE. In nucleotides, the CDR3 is TGTGCCAGCAGCGCTTCCCGGGGGGCCTACAATGAGCAGTTCTTC. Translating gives CASSASRGAYNEQFF.

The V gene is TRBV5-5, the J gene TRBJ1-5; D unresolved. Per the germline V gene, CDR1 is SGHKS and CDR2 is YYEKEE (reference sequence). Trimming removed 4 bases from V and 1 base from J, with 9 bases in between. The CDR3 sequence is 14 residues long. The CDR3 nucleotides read TGTGCCAGCAGCCCCGGGCAAAGCAATCAGCCCCAGCATTTT. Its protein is CASSPGQSNQPQHF.

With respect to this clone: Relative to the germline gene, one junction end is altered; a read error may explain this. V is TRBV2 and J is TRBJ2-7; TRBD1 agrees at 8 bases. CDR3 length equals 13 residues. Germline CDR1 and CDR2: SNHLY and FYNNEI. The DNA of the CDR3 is TGTGCCAGCCAGACGGGACAGGATAATTTTATTCACTTC. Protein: CASQTGQDNFIHF.

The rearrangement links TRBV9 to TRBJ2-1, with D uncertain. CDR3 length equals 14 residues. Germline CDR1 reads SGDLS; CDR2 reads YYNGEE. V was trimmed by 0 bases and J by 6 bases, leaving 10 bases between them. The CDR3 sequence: CASSVAAELNEQFF. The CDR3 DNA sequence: TGTGCCAGCAGCGTAGCGGCGGAGCTCAATGAGCAGTTCTTC.

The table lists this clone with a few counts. CDR3 loop: CASFSLNTEAFF. CDR3 coding DNA: TGTGCCAGTTTCTCACTGAACACTGAAGCTTTCTTT. The J gene is TRBJ1-1, the V gene TRBV2; D unresolved. V was clipped by 9 bases and J by 0 bases, with 8 bases between them. The CDR3 length is 12 residues. Germline CDR1 is SNHLY and CDR2 is FYNNEI.

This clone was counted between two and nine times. Here the CDR3 DNA reads TGTGCCAGCAGCCTCAATACGGACTTGAAACATGAGCAGTTCTTC. Protein: CASSLNTDLKHEQFF. This chain joins TRBV13 and TRBJ2-1, with a possible D match to TRBD2 (5 bases). Germline V gene lookup returns CDR1 PRHDT and CDR2 FYEKMQ (reference sequence). V dropped 5 bases and J dropped 8 bases, with 19 bases sitting between them. CDR3 length: 15 amino acids.

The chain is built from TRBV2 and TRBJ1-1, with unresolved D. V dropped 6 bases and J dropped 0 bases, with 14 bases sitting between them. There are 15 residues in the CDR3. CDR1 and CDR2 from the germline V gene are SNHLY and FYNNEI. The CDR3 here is CASRARLEMNTEAFF. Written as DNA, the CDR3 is TGTGCCAGCAGGGCCAGGCTAGAAATGAACACTGAAGCTTTCTTT.

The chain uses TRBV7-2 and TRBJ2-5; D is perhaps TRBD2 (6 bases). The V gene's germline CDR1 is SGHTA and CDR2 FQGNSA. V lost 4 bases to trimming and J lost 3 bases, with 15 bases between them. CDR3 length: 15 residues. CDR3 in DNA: TGTGCCAGCAGCTCCTGGGGGGACGGGAAAGAGACCCAGTACTTC. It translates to CASSSWGDGKETQYF.